Below are 27 T cell receptor beta chains sequenced from a single sample in a study of CD8+ T cells in alopecia areata. The sequencing template was cDNA reverse transcribed from extracted RNA. The table came from immunoSEQ multiplex PCR; TCRdb's copy has only in-frame clones and leaves some out. Singletons are absent from the sample, which has more than 1,500 clones. The sequencing input was skin. These receptors were collected from a C3H/HeJ mouse with alopecia areata. The MHC haplotype recorded for the strain is H2-k.

This clone was observed many times. Each gene name is a mouse one. The CDR3 extends 4 residues past the end of the read, so its final part is completed from the germline J gene. V gene TRBV19 combines with J gene TRBJ2-7, with TRBD1 matching 7 bases. Germline CDR1 and CDR2: FNHDT and SITEND (reference sequence). The CDR3 consists of 15 residues. Losses at the gene ends were 4 bases for V and 0 bases for J; bases not matched to a gene: 7. Incomplete CDR3 DNA: TGTGCCAGCAGTCCCCTCGACAGGGACTCCTAT. Amino acids: CASSPLDRDSY. The full CDR3 protein reads CASSPLDRDSYEQYF.

By frequency in the sample, this clone is hyperexpanded. Genes and germline come from the mouse. The CDR3 end falls 4 residues outside the read, so it is completed with the germline J gene. V is TRBV1 and J is TRBJ2-1, with D perhaps TRBD1 (6 bases). Between the trimmed V and J ends, which lost 0 bases and 0 bases, there was a span of 12 bases. CDR1 NSQYPW and CDR2 LRSPGD come from the germline V gene (reference sequence). The CDR3 covers 17 residues. Here the CDR3 reads CTCSADSRGVNYAEQFF. CDR3 DNA, as far as it was read: TGCACCTGCAGTGCAGATTCCAGGGGCGTTAACTATGCT.

Comment on this clone: These gene names are mouse names. From the germline J gene comes the end of the CDR3, since the read stops 4 residues before it. The J gene is TRBJ2-7, the V gene TRBV13-1; weak D call: TRBD2 (6 bases). Trimming stripped 5 bases from V and 3 bases from J, with 9 bases between. From germline, CDR1 is NSHNY and CDR2 SYGAGN. This CDR3 region has 12 residues. This CDR3 is CASSRGVYEQYF. The part of the CDR3 DNA that was read is TGTGCCAGCAGCCGGGGGGTCTAT.

Details on this clone: Genes here carry mouse names. The CDR3 extends 4 residues past the end of the read, so its final part is completed from the germline J gene. V is TRBV31 and J is TRBJ1-1; TRBD1 matches at 7 bases. This CDR3 has 14 amino acids. Germline-derived CDR1 and CDR2 are GKSSPN and SITVG. The V and J ends lost 1 base and 0 bases, in that order; junction bases with no gene match: 2. This CDR3 reads CAWSRDRANTEVFF. The sequenced CDR3 bases are TGTGCCTGGAGTCGGGACAGAGCAAACACA.

This clone was observed a handful of times. The gene symbols are mouse symbols. The read ends 4 residues early relative to the CDR3; the germline J gene fills the gap. The gene calls are TRBV31 and TRBJ1-2; 8 positions agree with TRBD1. There are 14 residues in the CDR3. Germline V gives CDR1 GKSSPN, CDR2 SITVG. The J segment lost 0 bases and the V segment lost 2 bases, leaving 2 bases of the junction unmatched. The DNA read from the CDR3 is TGTGCCTGGAGTAAGGACAGGGCAAACTCC. The encoded protein is CAWSKDRANS. The CDR3 as a whole reads CAWSKDRANSDYTF.

In this sample, this clone turned up a few times. Each gene name is a mouse one. The read is 4 residues too short to cover the CDR3 end, so that end is filled in from the germline J gene. This rearrangement joins TRBV13-3 to TRBJ1-2; no reliable D call. The CDR3 loop spans 13 amino acids. Germline CDR1 is NNHDY and CDR2 is SYVADS. V was clipped by 5 bases and J by 0 bases, with 8 bases between them. CDR3 bases read: TGTGCCAGCAGGGAGACAACAAACTCC. Amino acid sequence: CASRETTNS. Given in full, the CDR3 is CASRETTNSDYTF.

This clone was recorded a few times. Mouse gene names apply. Sequencing ends 4 residues short of the CDR3 end; the germline J gene provides the rest. The chain combines TRBV13-1 with TRBJ2-1; tentatively, D is TRBD1 (6 bases). Germline CDR1 reads NSHNY; CDR2 reads SYGAGN. The CDR3 consists of 13 residues. CDR3 DNA (partial): TGTGCCAGCAGTGGAATCGACAGGGCT. It yields the protein CASSGIDRA. The whole CDR3 is CASSGIDRAEQFF.

To note about this clone: Gene labels here are mouse ones. The CDR3 extends 4 residues past the end of the read, so its final part is completed from the germline J gene. The chain uses TRBV13-2 and TRBJ2-4; the match to TRBD1 covers 8 bases. Germline CDR1 NNHNN, CDR2 SYGAGS (reference sequence). With V trimmed by 2 bases and J by 0 bases, 5 bases remained unmatched. This CDR3 contains 16 residues. The covered CDR3 bases are TGTGCCAGCGGTGAGATAACAGGGGGTAGTCAAAAC. Encoded protein: CASGEITGGSQN. The CDR3 in its entirety is CASGEITGGSQNTLYF.

Details on this clone: These gene names are mouse names. The read is 4 residues too short to cover the CDR3 end, so that end is filled in from the germline J gene. The chain employs TRBV4 and TRBJ1-2; 8 nucleotides match TRBD1. The germline V gene encodes CDR1 LGHDT and CDR2 YNNKQL (reference sequence). The CDR3 sequence is 14 residues long. With 4 bases clipped from V and 2 bases from J, the junction kept 3 bases outside the gene matches. The CDR3 protein is CASSSDRANSDYTF. The CDR3 bases that were read are TGTGCCAGCAGCTCGGACAGGGCTAACTCC.

This clone was found many times. Genes here carry mouse names. The read comes to an end 4 residues before the CDR3 does, leaving the germline J gene to fill in the end. V usage is TRBV5 and J usage is TRBJ2-2, with 10 bases identical to TRBD1. This CDR3 comprises 15 residues. Losses at the gene ends were 4 bases for V and 1 base for J; bases not matched to a gene: 0. Germline-derived CDR1 and CDR2 are LGHNA and YNLKQL (reference sequence). The sequenced CDR3 bases are TGTGCCAGCAGCCGGGACAGGGGAAACACCGGG. It codes for CASSRDRGNTG. In full, the CDR3 is CASSRDRGNTGQLYF.

This clone was counted at least ten times. Germline and genes here are mouse. Coverage ceases 4 residues before the CDR3 finishes, and the germline J gene fills in the end. The rearrangement joins TRBV5 to TRBJ2-2; D may be TRBD1 (6 bases). Germline-derived CDR1 and CDR2 are LGHNA and YNLKQL (reference sequence). The V end lost 0 bases, the J end lost 3 bases, and 14 bases lay between the germline ends. This CDR3 has 17 residues. Partial CDR3 DNA: TGTGCCAGCAGCCAAGATTTCCCAGGGGCTGACACCGGG. It encodes CASSQDFPGADTG. The CDR3 in full is CASSQDFPGADTGQLYF.

To note about this clone: Gene and germline names: mouse. The CDR3 goes on 4 residues after the read ends, and that part is filled in from the germline J gene. This rearrangement joins TRBV13-2 to TRBJ2-1; 10 nucleotides agree with TRBD2. J lost 2 bases, V lost 1 base, and 3 bases had no gene match. CDR3 length equals 16 residues. Germline V CDR1 and CDR2: NNHNN, SYGAGS (reference sequence). CDR3 protein: CASGDRWGGDYAEQFF. Partial CDR3 DNA: TGTGCCAGCGGTGATCGCTGGGGGGGCGACTATGCT.

This clone was seen only a few times. Gene names are mouse gene names. The read falls 4 residues short of the CDR3 end, and the missing part is taken from the germline J gene. The chain employs TRBV13-3 and TRBJ1-2, with TRBD1 as a possible D gene (5 bases). From germline, CDR1 is NNHDY and CDR2 SYVADS. The CDR3 covers 12 residues. V was clipped by 7 bases and J by 2 bases, with 9 bases between them. Partial CDR3 DNA: TGTGCCAGCGCGGACAAGAACTCC. This codes for CASADKNS. The CDR3 in its entirety is CASADKNSDYTF.

In the case of this clone: Genes and germline are mouse. The CDR3 is cut off 4 residues early in the read; its end comes from the germline J gene. The V and J genes are TRBV1 and TRBJ2-7, with 8 bases fitting TRBD1. The CDR3 extends over 14 amino acids. Trimming at V came to 4 bases and at J to 0 bases, leaving 2 bases not matched to a gene. Germline CDR1 NSQYPW, CDR2 LRSPGD (reference sequence). The CDR3: CTCSGDRSSYEQYF. The CDR3 DNA, read in part, is TGCACCTGCAGTGGGGACAGGAGCTCCTAT.

This clone appeared a few times. Here the gene names and germline are mouse. The DNA ends 4 residues before the CDR3 does, and the rest of the CDR3 is filled in from the germline J gene. The chain uses TRBV19 and TRBJ2-7, with D possibly TRBD1 on 6 matching bases. CDR1 FNHDT and CDR2 SITEND come from the germline V gene (reference sequence). The CDR3 spans 12 residues. The germline V and J ends were trimmed by 4 bases and 3 bases, with 8 bases remaining between them. CDR3 residues: CASSSGHYEQYF. The DNA read from the CDR3 is TGTGCCAGCAGTTCGGGACACTAT.

Concerning this clone itself: Gene and germline names: mouse. The read finishes 4 residues shy of the CDR3 end, and the germline J gene is used to complete it. The rearrangement uses TRBV17 and TRBJ2-7; possibly TRBD2 for D (6 bases). The ends were cut back, 3 bases at V and 0 bases at J, with 12 bases in the middle. The germline gives CDR1 MNHDT, CDR2 YYDKIL. The CDR3 loop spans 15 amino acids. The DNA read from the CDR3 is TGTGCTAGCAGTAGTTGGGGGTCCCTCTCCTAT. Its protein is CASSSWGSLSY. The whole CDR3 region reads CASSSWGSLSYEQYF. The full variable domain, rest sourced from reference TRBV17 and TRBJ2-7, is DTTVKQNPRYKLARVGKPVNLICSQTMNHDTMYWYQKKPNQAPKLLLFYYDKILNREADTFEKFQSSRPNNSFCSLYIGSAGLEYSAMYLCASSSWGSLSYEQYFGPGTRLTVL.

As for this clone: The germline and genes are mouse ones. From the germline J gene comes the end of the CDR3, since the read stops 4 residues before it. V is TRBV19 and J is TRBJ1-2, with 9 bases that match TRBD1. J lost 0 bases, V lost 4 bases, and 1 base had no gene match. The CDR3 totals 14 residues. The germline V gene encodes CDR1 FNHDT and CDR2 SITEND (reference sequence). CDR3 bases read: TGTGCCAGCAGTGACAGGGGGGCAAACTCC. It yields the protein CASSDRGANS. The full CDR3 is CASSDRGANSDYTF.

This clone appeared a few times. Each gene name is a mouse one. The read ends 4 residues before the CDR3 terminus; that terminus is restored from the germline J gene. J is TRBJ2-7 and V is TRBV29; 8 positions match TRBD1. CDR3 length: 14 amino acids. CDR1 MSHET and CDR2 SYDVDS come from the germline V gene. CDR3 DNA (partial): TGTGCTAGCAGTTTGGACAGGGAAGAATAT. Amino acids: CASSLDREEY. The full CDR3 sequence reads CASSLDREEYEQYF.

This clone was counted at least ten times. The gene symbols are mouse symbols. The CDR3 end is not reached by the read, which stops 4 residues before it; the germline J gene fills it in. V usage is TRBV13-3 and J usage is TRBJ2-3, with D possibly being TRBD2 (7 bases). The V end lost 2 bases, the J end lost 0 bases, and 10 bases lay between the germline ends. Looked up from germline, CDR1 is NNHDY and CDR2 is SYVADS. This CDR3 is built from 15 residues. CDR3 amino acids: CASSDWGPSAETLYF. The part of the CDR3 DNA that was read is TGTGCCAGCAGTGACTGGGGGCCTAGTGCAGAA.

This clone turned up a few times. Any gene name here is a mouse gene name. Read sequence stops 4 residues before the CDR3 end, and the germline J gene provides the missing end. The chain joins TRBV31 to TRBJ2-7; a possible D gene is TRBD2 (6 bases). The V gene's germline CDR1 is GKSSPN and CDR2 SITVG. The length of the CDR3 is 14 residues. V dropped 1 base and J dropped 3 bases, with 13 bases sitting between them. CDR3 loop: CAWSHHWAFYEQYF. The sequenced CDR3 bases are TGTGCCTGGAGTCATCACTGGGCTTTCTAT.

On this clone: Its ends do not fully match the called genes, so a read error is possible. Gene names follow the mouse nomenclature. The observed sequence ends 4 residues before the CDR3 terminus, with the missing tail filled in from the germline J gene. Other DNA sequences in the sample encode the same CDR3. The V and J genes are TRBV29 and TRBJ1-1; D is perhaps TRBD1 (5 bases). Germline CDR1 reads MSHET; CDR2 reads SYDVDS. CDR3 length: 14 amino acids. CDR3 bases read: TGTGCCAGCAGTGAGGGACTGGGGGGGAGA. Its protein product is CASSEGLGGR. The entire CDR3 sequence reads CASSEGLGGREVFF.

This clone has a count of ten or more. Gene labels here are mouse ones. The read halts 4 residues ahead of the CDR3 end, with the missing end drawn from the germline J gene. V and J are TRBV3 and TRBJ1-2, with TRBD1 matching 10 bases. The CDR3 extends over 13 amino acids. Per germline, CDR1 SNHLY and CDR2 FYNGKV (reference sequence). V trimming: 6 bases; J trimming: 4 bases; junction bases outside the gene matches: 2. CDR3 DNA, as far as it was read: TGTGCCAGCAGGTGGGACAGGGGCTCC. Protein product: CASRWDRGS. In full, the CDR3 is CASRWDRGSDYTF.

This clone was found many times. The gene symbols are mouse symbols. The read terminates 4 residues ahead of where the CDR3 ends, so the germline J gene completes it. This chain joins TRBV17 and TRBJ2-5, with D possibly being TRBD1 (6 bases). Germline values: CDR1 MNHDT, CDR2 YYDKIL. CDR3 length equals 13 residues. The CDR3 bases that were read are TGTGCTAGCAGTAGAGATCAGGGGGAC. Translation gives CASSRDQGD. In full, the CDR3 is CASSRDQGDTQYF.

A note on this clone: These gene names are mouse names. Coverage ceases 4 residues before the CDR3 finishes, and the germline J gene fills in the end. The chain couples TRBV13-2 to TRBJ1-1; TRBD1 aligns across 8 bases. Germline-derived CDR1 and CDR2 are NNHNN and SYGAGS (reference sequence). The CDR3 runs to 14 residues. Unmatched junction bases numbered 1, after V lost 0 bases and J lost 3 bases. The CDR3 loop reads CASGDAGGYTEVFF. The part of the CDR3 DNA that was read is TGTGCCAGCGGTGATGCAGGGGGCTACACA.

With regard to this clone: Genes and germline come from the mouse. The read terminates 4 residues ahead of where the CDR3 ends, so the germline J gene completes it. This chain connects TRBV2 to TRBJ2-3, with D possibly matching TRBD1 (6 bases). CDR1 is LGHNA and CDR2 is YSYQKL in the germline V gene. V was shortened by 2 bases and J by 0 bases, with 6 bases between the two germline ends. The CDR3 spans 14 residues. The sequenced part of the CDR3 DNA is TGTGCCAGCAGCCAACAGGGGAGTGCAGAA. Translating it yields CASSQQGSAE. From start to end, the CDR3 is CASSQQGSAETLYF.

This clone was seen only a few times. Gene names and germline refer to mouse. The read ends 4 residues before the CDR3 terminus; that terminus is restored from the germline J gene. The V gene is TRBV13-2, the J gene TRBJ2-1; 11 bases map to TRBD2. Germline assignment: CDR1 NNHNN and CDR2 SYGAGS (reference sequence). The CDR3 is 16 residues long. The covered CDR3 bases are TGTGCCAGCGGTGAGGGGAGGACTGGGGGGCGGGCT. As protein: CASGEGRTGGRA. From start to end, the CDR3 is CASGEGRTGGRAEQFF.

Remarks on this clone: Mouse germline and gene names are used. CDR3: CASSPPGGNQDTQYF. The covered CDR3 bases are TGTGCCAGCAGTCCCCCTGGGGGCAACCAAGAC. The chain carries TRBV13-3 and TRBJ2-5, with D maybe TRBD2 (7 bases). The sequence runs out 4 residues before the end of the CDR3; the remainder is reconstructed from the germline J gene. CDR1 and CDR2 (germline): NNHDY, SYVADS. The CDR3 runs to 15 residues. V lost 4 bases, J lost 0 bases, and 12 bases lay in between.